The 21 T cell receptor beta chains presented below share a single source sample, sequenced in a study of blood T cell repertoires in COVID-19. This table comes from immunoSEQ multiplex PCR, and its TCRdb copy is limited to in-frame clones, with some not included. Of some 20,000 clones in the sample, 85% to 90% were seen once. Source material: peripheral blood. Source of these receptors: a man in his forties or fifties with active COVID-19.

The V gene is TRBV6-1, the J gene TRBJ1-1, with D unclear. CDR3 size: 14 residues. Germline V CDR1 and CDR2: MNHNS, SASEGT. The ends were cut back, 3 bases at V and 4 bases at J, with 12 bases in the middle. CDR3 protein: CASSDRSRSTEAFF. For the CDR3, the DNA is TGTGCCAGCAGTGACCGATCTAGGAGCACTGAAGCTTTCTTT.

This clone came up once. This rearrangement joins TRBV5-1 to TRBJ1-1; D gene unclear. The CDR3 contains 14 residues. V was trimmed by 0 bases and J by 1 base, leaving 7 bases between them. Germline V gene data show CDR1 as SGHRS and CDR2 as YFSETQ. The CDR3 protein is CASSLGDSNTEAFF. The CDR3 region has the DNA TGCGCCAGCAGCTTGGGAGATTCGAACACTGAAGCTTTCTTT.

The rearrangement uses TRBV27 and TRBJ1-2; TRBD1 is a possible D gene (6 bases). Trimming took off 5 bases at V and 8 bases at J, with 15 bases between the two ends. Germline V lookup: CDR1 MNHEY, CDR2 SMNVEV (reference sequence). The CDR3 sequence is 13 residues long. CDR3 DNA sequence: TGTGCCAGCAGTCGGAAGGGGGTTTGGGGCTACACCTTC. Translated: CASSRKGVWGYTF.

This clone has a single count. J is TRBJ2-2 and V is TRBV4-1; TRBD2 might be the D (7 bases). Germline CDR1 reads MGHRA; CDR2 reads YSYEKL. Trimming cost V 0 bases and J 8 bases, with 16 bases left between them. The CDR3 loop spans 16 amino acids. The CDR3 here is CASSQENGGASGELFF. The DNA of the CDR3 is TGCGCCAGCAGCCAAGAGAATGGGGGGGCGTCGGGGGAGCTGTTTTTT.

The J gene is TRBJ2-5, the V gene TRBV3-1 (or the pseudogene TRBV3-2), with TRBD1 matching over 9 bases. The CDR3 has 19 residues. V trimming: 0 bases; J trimming: 5 bases; junction bases outside the gene matches: 16. Per the germline V gene, CDR1 is LGHDT and CDR2 is YNNKEL (reference sequence). CDR3 nucleotide sequence: TGTGCCAGCAGCCAAGATTTCCCCTCTACAGGGGGCGGTAAGGAGACCCAGTACTTC. This sequence encodes CASSQDFPSTGGGKETQYF.

The chain carries TRBV30 and TRBJ1-1; maybe TRBD1 (6 bases). This CDR3 comprises 13 residues. Germline V CDR1 and CDR2: GTSNPN, SVGIG (reference sequence). Trimming took off 4 bases at V and 4 bases at J, with 13 bases between the two ends. The CDR3 loop reads CAWTVGRGTEAFF. CDR3 sequence (DNA): TGTGCCTGGACCGTCGGCAGGGGCACTGAAGCTTTCTTT.

This chain links TRBV2 with TRBJ1-5; D is uncertain. V lost 3 bases to trimming and J lost 7 bases, with 13 bases between them. This CDR3 spans 14 amino acids. Looked up from germline, CDR1 is SNHLY and CDR2 is FYNNEI. The CDR3 reads CASSEFTARQPQHF. CDR3 DNA sequence: TGTGCCAGCAGTGAGTTTACGGCCAGGCAGCCCCAGCATTTT.

The chain recombines TRBV7-3 with TRBJ2-2; no reliable D call. V lost 5 bases and J lost 8, with 12 bases in between. CDR3 length: 13 residues. CDR1 is SGHTA, CDR2 FQGTGA, per germline. CDR3 loop: CASSQHRSGELFF. The CDR3 DNA follows: TGTGCCAGCAGCCAACACAGATCGGGGGAGCTGTTTTTT.

The V gene is TRBV7-2, the J gene TRBJ1-5; TRBD1 matches at 9 bases. Germline-derived CDR1 and CDR2 are SGHTA and FQGNSA. Losses at the gene ends were 4 bases for V and 2 bases for J; bases not matched to a gene: 12. The CDR3 is made up of 18 amino acids. The CDR3 reads CASSSAPYRGRGNQPQHF. CDR3 sequence (DNA): TGTGCCAGCAGCTCCGCCCCCTACAGGGGGCGAGGCAATCAGCCCCAGCATTTT.

The V call is TRBV9, the J call TRBJ2-2; maybe TRBD2 (6 bases). Per germline, CDR1 SGDLS and CDR2 YYNGEE. Trimming took 9 bases from V and 2 from J, leaving 17 bases between them. The CDR3 runs 15 residues. CDR3 amino acids: CAKIAGGINTGELFF. The CDR3 DNA sequence: TGTGCCAAAATCGCAGGCGGGATTAACACCGGGGAGCTGTTTTTT. The whole variable domain, filled in from reference TRBV9 and TRBJ2-2, reads DSGVTQTPKHLITATGQRVTLRCSPRSGDLSVYWYQQSLDQGLQFLIQYYNGEERAKGNILERFSAQQFPDLHSELNLSSLELGDSALYFCAKIAGGINTGELFFGEGSRLTVL.

The V and J genes are TRBV6-2 or TRBV6-3 and TRBJ1-1; no firm D call. Deletions cut 4 bases from V and 1 base from J, with 7 bases between. Germline-derived CDR1 and CDR2 are MNHEY and SVGEGT. The CDR3 loop spans 13 amino acids. CDR3 sequence (DNA): TGTGCCAGCAGTTTAACAGAGAACACTGAAGCTTTCTTT. This encodes CASSLTENTEAFF.

V usage is TRBV11-3 and J usage is TRBJ2-1; TRBD1 agrees at 9 bases. V gave up 5 bases and J gave up 4 bases; unmatched junction bases: 6. The CDR3 is 15 amino acids. The germline CDR1 and CDR2 sequences are SGHNT and YENEEA. CDR3 nucleotides: TGTGCCAGCAGCCCCCGGGACAGGGATTACAATGAGCAGTTCTTC. Its translation is CASSPRDRDYNEQFF.

The chain carries TRBV30 and TRBJ2-7, with D perhaps TRBD1 (5 bases). The V and J ends lost 0 bases and 4 bases respectively, with 19 bases between them. Germline-derived CDR1 and CDR2 are GTSNPN and SVGIG (reference sequence). CDR3 length: 16 amino acids. In nucleotides, the CDR3 is TGTGCCTGGAGTGTCCACCGTGGGTCAGGGATATACGAGCAGTACTTC. It yields the protein CAWSVHRGSGIYEQYF.

This chain uses TRBV5-1 with TRBJ2-5; 9 bases map to TRBD2. J lost 3 bases, V lost 1 base, and 7 bases had no gene match. This CDR3 has 16 residues. Germline V gene lookup returns CDR1 SGHRS and CDR2 YFSETQ. DNA of the CDR3: TGCGCCAGCAGCTTGCTCGCTAGCGGGGCGGAAGAGACCCAGTACTTC. It yields the protein CASSLLASGAEETQYF.

In this sample, this clone turned up once. Written as DNA, the CDR3 is TGTGCCAGCAGCTTAGTGGGGGGAGATCGCACTGAAGCTTTCTTT. It yields the protein CASSLVGGDRTEAFF. V usage is TRBV7-6 and J usage is TRBJ1-1; perhaps TRBD1 as D (5 bases). Trimming stripped 1 base from V and 4 bases from J, with 13 bases between. CDR3 length equals 15 residues. Looked up from germline, CDR1 is SGHVS and CDR2 is FNYEAQ.

The chain uses TRBV5-6 and TRBJ1-5, with D possibly being TRBD1 (6 bases). This CDR3 has 16 amino acids. Germline V lookup: CDR1 SGHDT, CDR2 YYEEEE. Trimming took 4 bases from V and 4 from J, leaving 18 bases between them. The CDR3 region has the DNA TGTGCCAGCAGCCGCAAAGGGGGTTCATGGAATCAGCCCCAGCATTTT. Amino acid sequence: CASSRKGGSWNQPQHF.

This chain links TRBV5-1 with TRBJ2-7; TRBD1 agrees at 11 bases. The CDR3 runs to 15 residues. V trimming: 3 bases; J trimming: 5 bases; junction bases outside the gene matches: 7. The germline gives CDR1 SGHRS, CDR2 YFSETQ. CDR3 DNA sequence: TGCGCCAGCAGCTCGTCCGGGACAGGGGGGAACGAGCAGTACTTC. Translation: CASSSSGTGGNEQYF.

The chain recombines TRBV5-1 with TRBJ1-1, with TRBD1 as a possible D gene (5 bases). The V and J ends lost 5 bases and 0 bases respectively, with 14 bases between them. The CDR3 length is 15 residues. Germline CDR1 SGHRS, CDR2 YFSETQ. The chain's CDR3 is CASRISAGMNTEAFF. The DNA for the CDR3 is TGCGCCAGCAGAATAAGCGCAGGGATGAACACTGAAGCTTTCTTT.

This clone was found once. The V and J genes are TRBV10-3 and TRBJ2-1; D unresolved. Germline V CDR1 and CDR2: ENHRY, SYGVKD. V lost 9 bases, J lost 0 bases, and 12 bases lay in between. This CDR3 has 14 amino acids. Here the CDR3 reads CAIQTPNSYNEQFF. The CDR3 bases are TGTGCCATTCAGACTCCAAACTCCTACAATGAGCAGTTCTTC.

This chain joins TRBV5-6 and TRBJ1-1, with D unclear. V dropped 3 bases and J dropped 1 base, with 7 bases sitting between them. Germline CDR1 SGHDT, CDR2 YYEEEE. The CDR3 spans 13 residues. The CDR3 sequence: CASSWERNTEAFF. The CDR3 DNA sequence: TGTGCCAGCAGCTGGGAGAGGAACACTGAAGCTTTCTTT.

This clone turned up a few times. V usage is TRBV5-6 and J usage is TRBJ2-7, with a weak D call TRBD1 (6 bases). The CDR3 covers 13 residues. Germline CDR1 and CDR2: SGHDT and YYEEEE. V lost 4 bases and J lost 3, with 11 bases in between. Written as DNA, the CDR3 is TGTGCCAGCAGCGCCAGGGGTGTCTACGAGCAGTACTTC. Translation: CASSARGVYEQYF.